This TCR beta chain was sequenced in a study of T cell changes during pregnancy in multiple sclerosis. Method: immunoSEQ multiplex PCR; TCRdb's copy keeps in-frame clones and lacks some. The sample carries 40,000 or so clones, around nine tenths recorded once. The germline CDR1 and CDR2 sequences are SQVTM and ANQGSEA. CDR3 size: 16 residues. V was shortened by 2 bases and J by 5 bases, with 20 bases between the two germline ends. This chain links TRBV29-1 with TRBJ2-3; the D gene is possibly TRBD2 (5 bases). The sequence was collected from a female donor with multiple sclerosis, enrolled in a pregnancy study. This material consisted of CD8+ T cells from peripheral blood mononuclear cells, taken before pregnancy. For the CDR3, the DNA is TGCAGCGTTGAATCCCACGGGGAGCCGGGGATAGATACGCAGTATTTT. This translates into CSVESHGEPGIDTQYF.